One sample yielded the 19 T cell receptor beta chains listed below, sequenced in a study of Ad26.COV2.S vaccination and SARS-CoV-2 variants. The repertoire was sequenced with immunoSEQ multiplex PCR; TCRdb's copy has only in-frame clones and lacks some. The sample has about 440,000 clones; around 85% are singletons. Treatment meaning: about 20 received Ad26.COV2.S at low or high dose, single or two shots; about 5 received placebo; per-sample allocation not given. It was on day 63 after the first vaccine or placebo injection that samples were taken. Source: peripheral blood, taken in a trial of Ad26.COV2.S vaccine versus placebo. All receptors come from a person between 18 and 65 years old who received the Ad26.COV2.S COVID-19 vaccine or a placebo.

The V gene is TRBV7-9, the J gene TRBJ1-1; no clear D gene. V was pared by 5 bases and J by 0 bases, with 4 bases between. Germline CDR1 reads SEHNR; CDR2 reads FQNEAQ (reference sequence). The CDR3 is 12 residues long. In DNA, the CDR3 is TGTGCCAGCAGCCGAATGAACACTGAAGCTTTCTTT. Its protein product is CASSRMNTEAFF.

A word on this clone: Other DNA sequences within the sample encode an identical CDR3. The V call is TRBV12-3 or TRBV12-4, the J call TRBJ1-5; D is unclear. The CDR3 spans 12 residues. The V end lost 0 bases, the J end lost 6 bases, and 3 bases lay between the germline ends. CDR3 loop: CASSLARQPQHF. Here the CDR3 DNA reads TGTGCCAGCAGTTTAGCGCGTCAGCCCCAGCATTTT.

This chain connects TRBV30 to TRBJ2-3, with D possibly being TRBD2 (5 bases). Trimming stripped 5 bases from V and 0 bases from J, with 15 bases between. This CDR3 contains 15 residues. Germline V gene lookup returns CDR1 GTSNPN and CDR2 SVGIG (reference sequence). CDR3 coding DNA: TGTGCCTGGGGTGGAGCGGCTTCTAGCACAGATACGCAGTATTTT. Translation: CAWGGAASSTDTQYF.

The chain links TRBV24-1 to TRBJ2-1, with 9 bases that match TRBD2. Germline V gene data show CDR1 as KGHDR and CDR2 as SFDVKD. The V and J ends lost 9 bases and 4 bases, in that order; junction bases with no gene match: 6. The CDR3 has 14 residues. The CDR3 loop reads CATAPSGTYNEQFF. The CDR3 bases are TGTGCCACCGCTCCTAGCGGGACGTACAATGAGCAGTTCTTC.

The chain employs TRBV4-3 and TRBJ2-6; the match to TRBD1 covers 8 bases. Unmatched junction bases numbered 9, after V lost 2 bases and J lost 0 bases. The CDR3 totals 19 residues. In germline, CDR1 is LGHNA, CDR2 YSLEER. This CDR3 reads CASSQRWTGFDSGANVLTF. CDR3 sequence (DNA): TGCGCCAGCAGCCAAAGGTGGACAGGGTTTGACTCTGGGGCCAACGTCCTGACTTTC.

This sequence joins TRBV5-6 and TRBJ1-5; no reliable D call. V gave up 1 base and J gave up 4 bases, with 3 bases separating them. The length of the CDR3 is 12 residues. Per germline, CDR1 SGHDT and CDR2 YYEEEE. In DNA, the CDR3 is TGTGCCAGCAGCTTGACGAATCAGCCCCAGCATTTT. Protein: CASSLTNQPQHF.

The gene calls are TRBV6-1 and TRBJ2-1; D might be TRBD2 (6 bases). V lost 2 bases to trimming and J lost 4 bases, with 15 bases between them. Germline loops: CDR1 MNHNS, CDR2 SASEGT. The CDR3 extends over 16 amino acids. In DNA form, the CDR3 reads TGTGCCAGCAGTGAAAGTTGGACTAACCCATACAATGAGCAGTTCTTC. This sequence encodes CASSESWTNPYNEQFF.

This clone showed up just once. The rearrangement links TRBV27 to TRBJ2-7; 7 bases are shared with TRBD1. CDR3 length: 15 amino acids. The V segment lost 7 bases and the J segment 4 bases; nucleotides outside the gene matches: 13. The germline CDR1 and CDR2 sequences are MNHEY and SMNVEV (reference sequence). This CDR3 is CASKKTGTEIYEQYF. The CDR3 region has the DNA TGTGCCAGCAAAAAAACCGGGACAGAAATTTACGAGCAGTACTTC.

The gene calls are TRBV7-9 and TRBJ2-7; D not certain. Germline loops: CDR1 SEHNR, CDR2 FQNEAQ (reference sequence). CDR3 length equals 12 residues. V lost 5 bases, J lost 2 bases, and 7 bases lay in between. CDR3 bases: TGTGCCAGCAGCGTCTATACCTACGAGCAGTACTTC. This encodes CASSVYTYEQYF.

This rearrangement joins TRBV2 to TRBJ2-4, with D tentatively TRBD1 (6 bases). Germline loops: CDR1 SNHLY, CDR2 FYNNEI. The CDR3 is made up of 16 amino acids. Deletions cut 3 bases from V and 2 bases from J, with 14 bases between. The CDR3 region is CASSDRAGVTKNIQYF. CDR3 bases: TGTGCCAGCAGTGATAGGGCAGGGGTTACCAAAAACATTCAGTACTTC.

The chain combines TRBV2 with TRBJ1-2; D is undetermined. In germline, CDR1 is SNHLY, CDR2 FYNNEI. The ends were cut back, 3 bases at V and 4 bases at J, with 9 bases in the middle. The length of the CDR3 is 13 residues. The CDR3 DNA reads TGTGCCAGCAGTGATGGTGCAGGCTATGGCTACACCTTC. The encoded protein is CASSDGAGYGYTF.

This clone was detected a few times. V usage is TRBV5-5 and J usage is TRBJ1-5; a weak D match, TRBD1 (5 bases). V was shortened by 3 bases and J by 3 bases, with 19 bases between the two germline ends. CDR3 length equals 17 residues. Germline V gene data show CDR1 as SGHKS and CDR2 as YYEKEE (reference sequence). The CDR3 region is CASSSGRFGGINQPQHF. CDR3 nucleotides: TGTGCCAGCAGCTCCGGTCGATTTGGGGGGATCAATCAGCCCCAGCATTTT.

The chain combines TRBV6-5 with TRBJ1-1; 10 positions agree with TRBD1. The germline CDR1 and CDR2 sequences are MNHEY and SVGAGI. This CDR3 comprises 15 residues. Trimming cost V 3 bases and J 4 bases; bases outside gene matches: 5. The CDR3 nucleotides are TGTGCCAGCAGTTATCTGGGACAGGGGACCACTGAAGCTTTCTTT. Translation: CASSYLGQGTTEAFF.

The rearrangement uses TRBV10-1 and TRBJ2-3, with TRBD1 as a possible D gene (5 bases). This CDR3 is built from 15 residues. Germline V gives CDR1 WNHNN, CDR2 SYGVQD (reference sequence). V was clipped by 0 bases and J by 5 bases, with 12 bases between them. CDR3 nucleotide sequence: TGCGCCAGCAGTGAGTCGGGGCAGGGTGGAGATACGCAGTATTTT. Its protein is CASSESGQGGDTQYF.

The chain has TRBV30 and TRBJ1-4; 7 bases map to TRBD1. CDR1 and CDR2 (germline): GTSNPN, SVGIG (reference sequence). The V gene end was trimmed by 3 bases and the J gene end by 8 bases; junction bases not matched to a gene: 6. This CDR3 is built from 13 residues. CDR3: CAWRQGRKEKLFF. CDR3 DNA sequence: TGTGCCTGGAGACAGGGGAGAAAGGAAAAACTGTTTTTT. The variable domain in full, with the rest retrieved from reference TRBV30 and TRBJ1-4, is SQTIHQWPATLVQPVGSPLSLECTVEGTSNPNLYWYRQAAGRGLQLLFYSVGIGQISSEVPQNLSASRPQDRQFILSSKKLLLSDSGFYLCAWRQGRKEKLFFGSGTQLSVL.

The rearrangement links TRBV5-1 to TRBJ1-5; D unresolved. Trimming removed 0 bases from V and 1 base from J, with 8 bases in between. This CDR3 comprises 15 residues. Germline V gene sequence: CDR1 SGHRS, CDR2 YFSETQ. The CDR3: CASSLDGPSNQPQHF. The CDR3, as DNA: TGCGCCAGCAGCTTGGACGGCCCGAGCAATCAGCCCCAGCATTTT.

The chain links TRBV9 to TRBJ1-4; D is possibly TRBD1 (5 bases). This CDR3 is 15 amino acids long. The V end was cut by 4 bases, the J end by 1 base, with 11 bases between. Germline V gene lookup returns CDR1 SGDLS and CDR2 YYNGEE. This chain's CDR3 is CASSPSRVTNEKLFF. The CDR3 nucleotides read TGTGCCAGCAGCCCTTCCAGGGTAACTAATGAAAAACTGTTTTTT.

The chain uses TRBV3-1 (or the pseudogene TRBV3-2) and TRBJ1-2; D is unresolved. This CDR3 is built from 12 residues. Trimming pared 4 bases from V and 4 bases from J, leaving 7 bases between. Germline loops: CDR1 LGHDT, CDR2 YNNKEL (reference sequence). The CDR3 region is CASSLGFYGYTF. CDR3 sequence (DNA): TGTGCCAGCAGCCTAGGGTTCTATGGCTACACCTTC.

J is TRBJ2-5 and V is TRBV15, with TRBD1 as a possible D gene (6 bases). Germline V gene sequence: CDR1 LNHNV, CDR2 YYDKDF (reference sequence). The CDR3 extends over 13 amino acids. V lost 5 bases and J 4 bases, leaving 11 bases between the germline ends. The CDR3 sequence is CATSPGTIETQYF. CDR3 nucleotides: TGTGCCACCAGCCCTGGGACAATAGAGACCCAGTACTTC. The full variable domain, its missing parts supplied by reference TRBV15 and TRBJ2-5, is DAMVIQNPRYQVTQFGKPVTLSCSQTLNHNVMYWYQQKSSQAPKLLFHYYDKDFNNEADTPDNFQSRRPNTSFCFLDIRSPGLGDTAMYLCATSPGTIETQYFGPGTRLLVL.